One and the same sample provided the 7 T cell receptor beta chains below, sequenced in a study of cytomegalovirus exposure and HLA in healthy donors. The PCR contained 60 Vbeta and 13 Jbeta primers. Profiling relied on immunoSEQ multiplex PCR, and the TCRdb table lists in-frame clones only, not all of them. The table shows some 120,000 clones, with less than 85% occurring only once. Specimen: PBMCs. These receptor sequences come from a male donor in good health and CMV-seronegative.

The chain combines TRBV6-5 with TRBJ1-3; unclear D gene. This CDR3 contains 11 residues. Germline V lookup: CDR1 MNHEY, CDR2 SVGAGI. Trimming pared 5 bases from V and 4 bases from J, leaving 3 bases between. CDR3 nucleotides: TGTGCCAGCAGTCAAGGAAACACCATATATTTT. Translated: CASSQGNTIYF.

This clone appeared once. V gene TRBV6-4 combines with J gene TRBJ2-1, with D possibly matching TRBD2 (6 bases). V was shortened by 6 bases and J by 1 base, with 7 bases between the two germline ends. Germline loops: CDR1 MRHNA, CDR2 SNTAGT. This CDR3 has 13 residues. The CDR3 bases are TGTGCCAGCAGCAGCGGGTCCTACAATGAGCAGTTCTTC. It yields the protein CASSSGSYNEQFF.

V gene TRBV6-6 combines with J gene TRBJ2-7; TRBD1 matches 9 bases. This CDR3 contains 15 residues. V dropped 6 bases and J dropped 1; count of bases not matched to a gene: 7. Germline V gives CDR1 MNHNY, CDR2 SVGAGI (reference sequence). CDR3 residues: CASRYLGQGSYEQYF. The DNA for the CDR3 is TGTGCCAGCAGGTACCTTGGACAGGGGTCCTACGAGCAGTACTTC.

The chain combines TRBV5-4 with TRBJ2-1; TRBD2 aligns across 11 bases. J was trimmed by 8 bases and V by 1 base; bases with no gene match: 2. The CDR3 loop spans 14 amino acids. Germline loops: CDR1 SGHNT, CDR2 YYREEE (reference sequence). The CDR3: CASSLTSGSDEQFF. The CDR3 bases are TGTGCCAGCAGCTTGACTAGCGGGAGCGATGAGCAGTTCTTC.

The chain uses TRBV14 and TRBJ1-6; TRBD1 agrees at 8 bases. The CDR3 loop spans 15 amino acids. V was clipped by 4 bases and J by 6 bases; unmatched bases: 5. CDR1 and CDR2 from the germline V gene are SGHDN and FVKESK. Written as DNA, the CDR3 is TGTGCCAGCAGCCCTTGGACAGGGATTAATTCACCCCTCCACTTT. Its translation is CASSPWTGINSPLHF.

DNA of the CDR3: TGTGCCAGCAGCCCCCTGGGACAGGGTCGTATTGAGCAGTACTTC. This encodes CASSPLGQGRIEQYF. The chain employs TRBV27 and TRBJ2-7; TRBD1 matches at 9 bases. The CDR3 has 15 amino acids. CDR1 MNHEY and CDR2 SMNVEV come from the germline V gene (reference sequence). J gave up 7 bases and V 6 bases, and 13 bases lay outside the gene matches.

The chain has TRBV2 and TRBJ1-1; 8 nucleotides line up with TRBD1. V trimming: 4 bases; J trimming: 5 bases; junction bases outside the gene matches: 9. The CDR3 runs 15 residues. Germline V lookup: CDR1 SNHLY, CDR2 FYNNEI. CDR3 DNA sequence: TGTGCCAGCAGTGCGAAACAGGGGGGAAGTACTGAAGCTTTCTTT. It specifies CASSAKQGGSTEAFF.